The clone carrying this T cell receptor beta chain turned up a few times. This sample was taken from a study of blood T cell repertoires in COVID-19. Overall study: The United States, Italy and Spain provided the acute and convalescent COVID-19 samples. Sample material is recorded as cDNA or gDNA derived from T cells, B-cell-depleted T cells, or PBMCs.

The CDR3 contains 15 residues. Germline CDR1 and CDR2: LGHDT and YNNKEL (reference sequence). With V trimmed by 4 bases and J by 8 bases, 9 bases remained unmatched. Original data processing: For nucleated cells, counts were estimated from reference gene primer amplification. This table comes from immunoSEQ multiplex PCR, and its TCRdb copy is limited to in-frame clones, with some not included. V, J and clone size derive from that table, while D and trimming were established from the DNA sequence. The table includes hundreds of thousands of clones, over 70% detected once. Sequencing was performed on peripheral blood. The origin of this receptor is a woman of 80 years or more with acute or convalescent COVID-19. The rearrangement links TRBV3-1 (or the pseudogene TRBV3-2) to TRBJ2-1; 9 nucleotides align to TRBD2. DNA of the CDR3: TGTGCCAGCAGCCGGGTTAGCGGGAGTTCCGATGAGCAGTTCTTC. Amino acids: CASSRVSGSSDEQFF.